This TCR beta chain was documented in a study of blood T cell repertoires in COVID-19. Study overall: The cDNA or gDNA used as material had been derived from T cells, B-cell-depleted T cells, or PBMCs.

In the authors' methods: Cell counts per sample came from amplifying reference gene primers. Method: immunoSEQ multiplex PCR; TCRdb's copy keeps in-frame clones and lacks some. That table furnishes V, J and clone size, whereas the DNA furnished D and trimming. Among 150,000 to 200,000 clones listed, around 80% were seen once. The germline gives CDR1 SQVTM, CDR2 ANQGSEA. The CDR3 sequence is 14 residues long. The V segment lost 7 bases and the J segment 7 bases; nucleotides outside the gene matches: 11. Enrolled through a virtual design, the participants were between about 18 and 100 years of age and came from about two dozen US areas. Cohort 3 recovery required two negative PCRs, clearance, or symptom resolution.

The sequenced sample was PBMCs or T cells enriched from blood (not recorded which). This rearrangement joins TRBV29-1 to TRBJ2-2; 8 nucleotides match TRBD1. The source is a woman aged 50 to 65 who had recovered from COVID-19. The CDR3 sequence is CSAPAGGTGGELFF. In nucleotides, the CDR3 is TGCAGCGCCCCGGCAGGGGGCACCGGCGGGGAGCTGTTTTTT.